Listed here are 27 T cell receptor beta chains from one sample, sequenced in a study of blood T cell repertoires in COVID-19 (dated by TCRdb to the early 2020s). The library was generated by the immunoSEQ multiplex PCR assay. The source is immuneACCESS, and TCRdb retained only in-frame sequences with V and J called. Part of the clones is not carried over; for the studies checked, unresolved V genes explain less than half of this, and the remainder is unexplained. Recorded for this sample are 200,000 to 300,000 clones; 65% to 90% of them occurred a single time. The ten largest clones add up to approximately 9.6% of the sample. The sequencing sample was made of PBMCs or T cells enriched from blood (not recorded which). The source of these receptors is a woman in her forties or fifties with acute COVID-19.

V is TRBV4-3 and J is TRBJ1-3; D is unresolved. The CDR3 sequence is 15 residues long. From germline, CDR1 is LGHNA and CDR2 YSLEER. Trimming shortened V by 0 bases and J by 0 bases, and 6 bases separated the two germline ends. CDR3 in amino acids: CASSQDSYSGNTIYF. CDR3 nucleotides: TGCGCCAGCAGCCAAGACAGTTACTCTGGAAACACCATATATTTT.

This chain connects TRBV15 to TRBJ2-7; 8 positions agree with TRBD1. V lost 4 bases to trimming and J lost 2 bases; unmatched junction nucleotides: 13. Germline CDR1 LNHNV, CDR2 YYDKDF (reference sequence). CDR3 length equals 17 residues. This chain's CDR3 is CATSTPRAGQGAYEQYF. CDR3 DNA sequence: TGTGCCACCAGCACCCCTCGAGCAGGACAGGGCGCCTACGAGCAGTACTTC. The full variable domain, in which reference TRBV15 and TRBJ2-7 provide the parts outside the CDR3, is DAMVIQNPRYQVTQFGKPVTLSCSQTLNHNVMYWYQQKSSQAPKLLFHYYDKDFNNEADTPDNFQSRRPNTSFCFLDIRSPGLGDTAMYLCATSTPRAGQGAYEQYFGPGTRLTVT.

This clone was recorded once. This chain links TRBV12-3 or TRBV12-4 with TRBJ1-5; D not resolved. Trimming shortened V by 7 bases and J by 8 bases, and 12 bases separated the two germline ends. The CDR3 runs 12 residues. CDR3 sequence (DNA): TGTGCCAGCAAGGGCAGTAGCGAGCCCCAGCATTTT. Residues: CASKGSSEPQHF.

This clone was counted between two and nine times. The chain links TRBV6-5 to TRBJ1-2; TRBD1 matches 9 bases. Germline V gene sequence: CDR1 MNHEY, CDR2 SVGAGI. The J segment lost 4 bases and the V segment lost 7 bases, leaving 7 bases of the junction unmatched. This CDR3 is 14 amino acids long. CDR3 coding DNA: TGTGCCAGCACCTCGGACAGGGGAGGCTATGGCTACACCTTC. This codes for CASTSDRGGYGYTF.

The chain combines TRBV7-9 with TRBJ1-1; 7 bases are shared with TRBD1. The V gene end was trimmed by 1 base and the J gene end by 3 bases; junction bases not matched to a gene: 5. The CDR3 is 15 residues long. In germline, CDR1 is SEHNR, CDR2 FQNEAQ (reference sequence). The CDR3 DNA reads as TGTGCCAGCAGCTTAGGGAGCACAGGGGACACTGAAGCTTTCTTT. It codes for CASSLGSTGDTEAFF.

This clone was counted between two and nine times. The CDR3 DNA sequence: TGTGCCAGCAGTTCAAAATGGGGAGGGATAGAAAAACTGTTTTTT. Its protein is CASSSKWGGIEKLFF. The chain joins TRBV6-5 to TRBJ1-4, with D unresolved. The V and J ends lost 4 bases and 8 bases respectively, with 17 bases between them. CDR1 and CDR2 (germline): MNHEY, SVGAGI. CDR3 length equals 15 residues.

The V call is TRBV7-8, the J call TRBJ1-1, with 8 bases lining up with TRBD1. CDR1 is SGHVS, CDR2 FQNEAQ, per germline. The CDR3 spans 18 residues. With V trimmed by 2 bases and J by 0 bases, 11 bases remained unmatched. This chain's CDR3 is CASSLTRTGRGVNTEAFF. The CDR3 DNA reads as TGTGCCAGCAGCTTAACTCGGACAGGGAGAGGGGTGAACACTGAAGCTTTCTTT.

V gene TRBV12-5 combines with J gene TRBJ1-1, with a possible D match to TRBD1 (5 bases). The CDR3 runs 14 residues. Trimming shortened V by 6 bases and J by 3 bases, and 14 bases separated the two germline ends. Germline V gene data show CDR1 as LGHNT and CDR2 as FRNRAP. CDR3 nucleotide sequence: TGTGCTAGTGGCCCCCCCCCGGGGGACACTGAAGCTTTCTTT. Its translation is CASGPPPGDTEAFF.

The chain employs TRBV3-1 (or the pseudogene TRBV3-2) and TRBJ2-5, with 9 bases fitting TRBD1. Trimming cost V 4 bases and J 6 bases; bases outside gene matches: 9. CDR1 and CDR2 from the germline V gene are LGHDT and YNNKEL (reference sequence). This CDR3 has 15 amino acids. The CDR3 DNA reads TGTGCCAGCAGCCTTTCTACAGGGGGCGCAAAGACCCAGTACTTC. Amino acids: CASSLSTGGAKTQYF.

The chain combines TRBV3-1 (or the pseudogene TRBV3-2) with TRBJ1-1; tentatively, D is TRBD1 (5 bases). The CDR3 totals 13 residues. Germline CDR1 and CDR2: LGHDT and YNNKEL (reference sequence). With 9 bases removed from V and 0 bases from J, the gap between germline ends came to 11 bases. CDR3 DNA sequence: TGTGCCAGTTCAAGACAGATGAACACTGAAGCTTTCTTT. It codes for CASSRQMNTEAFF.

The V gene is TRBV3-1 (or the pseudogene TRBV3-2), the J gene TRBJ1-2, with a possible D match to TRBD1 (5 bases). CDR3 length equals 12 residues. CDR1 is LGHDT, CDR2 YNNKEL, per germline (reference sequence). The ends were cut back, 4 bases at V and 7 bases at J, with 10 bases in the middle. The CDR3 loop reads CASSPMGGGYTF. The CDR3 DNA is TGTGCCAGCAGCCCTATGGGGGGTGGCTACACCTTC.

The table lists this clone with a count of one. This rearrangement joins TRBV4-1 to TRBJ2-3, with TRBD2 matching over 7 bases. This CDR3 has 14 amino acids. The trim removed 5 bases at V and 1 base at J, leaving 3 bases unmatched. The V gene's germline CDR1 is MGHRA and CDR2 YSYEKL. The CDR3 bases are TGCGCCAGCAGCGGGGGGAGGGGCACAGATACGCAGTATTTT. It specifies CASSGGRGTDTQYF.

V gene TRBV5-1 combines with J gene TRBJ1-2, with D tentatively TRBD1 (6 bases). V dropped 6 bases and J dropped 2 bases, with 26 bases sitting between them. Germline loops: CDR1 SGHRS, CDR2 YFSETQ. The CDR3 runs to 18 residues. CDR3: CASMMGPGQPLGNYGYTF. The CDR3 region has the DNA TGCGCCAGCATGATGGGCCCGGGACAACCCCTAGGGAACTATGGCTACACCTTC.

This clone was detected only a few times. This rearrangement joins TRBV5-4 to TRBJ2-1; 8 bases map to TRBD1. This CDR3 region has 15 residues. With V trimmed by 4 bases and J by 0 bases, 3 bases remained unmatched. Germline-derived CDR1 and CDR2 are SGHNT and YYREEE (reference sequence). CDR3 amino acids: CASSKDRASYNEQFF. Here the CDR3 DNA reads TGTGCCAGCAGCAAGGACAGGGCCTCCTACAATGAGCAGTTCTTC. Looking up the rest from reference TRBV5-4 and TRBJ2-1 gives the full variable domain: ETGVTQSPTHLIKTRGQQVTLRCSSQSGHNTVSWYQQALGQGPQFIFQYYREEENGRGNFPPRFSGLQFPNYSSELNVNALELDDSALYLCASSKDRASYNEQFFGPGTRLTVL.

This CDR3 reads CAWSVTTGTQPQHF. The CDR3, as DNA: TGTGCCTGGAGTGTGACCACGGGTACTCAGCCCCAGCATTTT. The chain recombines TRBV30 with TRBJ1-5; D unresolved. The CDR3 totals 14 residues. Per the germline V gene, CDR1 is GTSNPN and CDR2 is SVGIG (reference sequence). Trimming removed 0 bases from V and 6 bases from J, with 12 bases in between.

CDR3 amino acids: CASSAYRGNTEAFF. The DNA of the CDR3 is TGTGCCAGCAGCGCTTACAGGGGTAACACTGAAGCTTTCTTT. The chain carries TRBV6-2 or TRBV6-3 and TRBJ1-1, with 7 nucleotides matching TRBD1. Per the germline V gene, CDR1 is MNHEY and CDR2 is SVGEGT. V was clipped by 6 bases and J by 2 bases; unmatched bases: 6. The CDR3 is made up of 14 amino acids.

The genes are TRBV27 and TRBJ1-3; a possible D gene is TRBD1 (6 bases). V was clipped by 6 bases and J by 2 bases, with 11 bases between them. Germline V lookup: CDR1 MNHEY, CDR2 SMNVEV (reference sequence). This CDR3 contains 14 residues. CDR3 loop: CASSTQGTGNTIYF. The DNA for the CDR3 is TGTGCCAGCAGCACCCAGGGGACTGGAAACACCATATATTTT.

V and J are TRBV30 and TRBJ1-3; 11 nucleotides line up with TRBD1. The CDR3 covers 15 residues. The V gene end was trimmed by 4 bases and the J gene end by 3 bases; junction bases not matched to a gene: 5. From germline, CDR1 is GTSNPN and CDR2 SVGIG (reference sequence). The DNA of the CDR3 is TGTGCCTGGAACCGGGACAGGGGGTTTGGAAACACCATATATTTT. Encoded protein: CAWNRDRGFGNTIYF.

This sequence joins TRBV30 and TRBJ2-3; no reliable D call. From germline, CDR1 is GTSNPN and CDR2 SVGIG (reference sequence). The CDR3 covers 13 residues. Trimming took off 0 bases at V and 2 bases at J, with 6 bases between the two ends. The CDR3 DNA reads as TGTGCCTGGAGTGTCGACTCCACAGATACGCAGTATTTT. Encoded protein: CAWSVDSTDTQYF.

CDR3 DNA sequence: TGTGCCAGCAGCGCCTACCAGGGGGCAGAGGGCTACACCTTC. It encodes CASSAYQGAEGYTF. The genes are TRBV7-8 and TRBJ1-2; 8 positions match TRBD1. Looked up from germline, CDR1 is SGHVS and CDR2 is FQNEAQ. The CDR3 consists of 14 residues. V trimming: 5 bases; J trimming: 8 bases; junction bases outside the gene matches: 10. The entire variable domain, with the rest obtained from reference TRBV7-8 and TRBJ1-2, is as follows: GAGVSQSPRYKVAKRGQDVALRCDPISGHVSLFWYQQALGQGPEFLTYFQNEAQLDKSGLPSDRFFAERPEGSVSTLKIQRTQQEDSAVYLCASSAYQGAEGYTFGSGTRLTVV.

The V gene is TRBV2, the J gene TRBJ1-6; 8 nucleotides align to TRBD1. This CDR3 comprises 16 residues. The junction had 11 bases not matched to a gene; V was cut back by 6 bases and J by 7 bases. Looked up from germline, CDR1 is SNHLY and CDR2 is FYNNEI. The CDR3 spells CASREGAGQGNSPLHF. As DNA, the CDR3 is TGTGCCAGCAGGGAGGGCGCTGGACAGGGAAATTCACCCCTCCACTTT.

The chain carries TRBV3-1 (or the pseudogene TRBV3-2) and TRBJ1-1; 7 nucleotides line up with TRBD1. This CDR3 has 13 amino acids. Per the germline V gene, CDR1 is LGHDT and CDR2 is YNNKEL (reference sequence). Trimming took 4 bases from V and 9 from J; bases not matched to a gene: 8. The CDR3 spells CASSLTQGRQAFF. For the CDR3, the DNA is TGTGCCAGCAGCCTTACACAGGGGAGGCAAGCTTTCTTT.

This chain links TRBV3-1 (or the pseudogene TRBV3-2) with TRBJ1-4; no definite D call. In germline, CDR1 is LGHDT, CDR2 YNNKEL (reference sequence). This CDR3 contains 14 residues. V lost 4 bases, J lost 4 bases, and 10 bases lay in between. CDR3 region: CASSLRQVNEKLFF. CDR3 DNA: TGTGCCAGCAGCCTTAGACAAGTTAATGAAAAACTGTTTTTT.

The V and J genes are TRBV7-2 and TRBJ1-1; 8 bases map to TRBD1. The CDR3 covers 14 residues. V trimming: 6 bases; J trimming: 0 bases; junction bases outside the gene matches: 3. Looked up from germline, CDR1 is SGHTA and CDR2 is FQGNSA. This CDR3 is CASRAGQVNTEAFF. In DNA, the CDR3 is TGTGCCAGCAGAGCGGGACAGGTGAACACTGAAGCTTTCTTT.

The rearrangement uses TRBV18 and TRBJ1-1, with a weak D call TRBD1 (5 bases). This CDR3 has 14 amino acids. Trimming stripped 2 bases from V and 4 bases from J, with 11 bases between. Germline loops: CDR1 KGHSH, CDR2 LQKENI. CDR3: CASSPSRVGTEAFF. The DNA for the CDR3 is TGTGCCAGCTCACCAAGCAGGGTTGGCACTGAAGCTTTCTTT.

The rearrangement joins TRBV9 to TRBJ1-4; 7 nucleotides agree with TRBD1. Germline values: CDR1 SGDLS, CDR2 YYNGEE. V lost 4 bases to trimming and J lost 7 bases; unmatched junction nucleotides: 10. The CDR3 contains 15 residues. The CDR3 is CASSLGTGAGEKLFF. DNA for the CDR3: TGTGCCAGCAGCCTCGGCACAGGGGCTGGTGAAAAACTGTTTTTT.

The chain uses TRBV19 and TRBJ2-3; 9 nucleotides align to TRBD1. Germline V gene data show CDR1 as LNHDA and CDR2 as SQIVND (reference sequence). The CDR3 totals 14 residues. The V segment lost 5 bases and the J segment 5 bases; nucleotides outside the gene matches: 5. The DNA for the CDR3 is TGTGCCAGTAGTCCCGGGACAGGGAGAGATACGCAGTATTTT. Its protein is CASSPGTGRDTQYF. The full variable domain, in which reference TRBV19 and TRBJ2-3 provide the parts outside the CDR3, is DGGITQSPKYLFRKEGQNVTLSCEQNLNHDAMYWYRQDPGQGLRLIYYSQIVNDFQKGDIAEGYSVSREKKESFPLTVTSAQKNPTAFYLCASSPGTGRDTQYFGPGTRLTVL.